Listed here are 30 T cell receptor beta chains from one sample, sequenced in a study of blood T cell repertoires in COVID-19. Profiled with immunoSEQ multiplex PCR; TCRdb holds only in-frame clones, not every one. The sample carries roughly 200,000 clones, around 88% recorded once. The sequencing sample was made of peripheral blood. The receptors here all came from a man aged 40-49 years with active or convalescent COVID-19.

This clone was counted between two and nine times. The chain has TRBV27 and TRBJ2-2, with a weak D call TRBD1 (5 bases). Germline CDR1 reads MNHEY; CDR2 reads SMNVEV (reference sequence). V lost 10 bases, J lost 5 bases, and 11 bases lay in between. The CDR3 contains 12 residues. The CDR3 reads CATSRQTGELFF. Written as DNA, the CDR3 is TGTGCCACTTCGCGACAGACCGGGGAGCTGTTTTTT.

This chain connects TRBV3-1 (or the pseudogene TRBV3-2) to TRBJ2-3; D may be TRBD1 (6 bases). The V and J ends lost 0 bases and 1 base respectively, with 8 bases between them. The CDR3 contains 15 residues. Germline V gene sequence: CDR1 LGHDT, CDR2 YNNKEL (reference sequence). In nucleotides, the CDR3 is TGTGCCAGCAGCCAAGACAGGGGCCGCACAGATACGCAGTATTTT. Translation gives CASSQDRGRTDTQYF.

The rearrangement joins TRBV6-2 or TRBV6-3 to TRBJ1-1; D gene uncertain. Germline CDR1 is MNHEY and CDR2 is SVGEGT. The CDR3 is 19 amino acids. V was pared by 0 bases and J by 11 bases, with 31 bases between. Written as DNA, the CDR3 is TGTGCCAGCAGTTACTCACTAATCCCAACATCGACTTCCGAAGACGCGGCTTTCTTT. Protein product: CASSYSLIPTSTSEDAAFF.

This chain uses TRBV11-3 with TRBJ2-5; TRBD1 aligns across 8 bases. This CDR3 region has 13 residues. Looked up from germline, CDR1 is SGHNT and CDR2 is YENEEA. The V segment lost 8 bases and the J segment 5 bases; nucleotides outside the gene matches: 7. The CDR3 nucleotides are TGTGCCAGCGCCGGACAGGGCCGGGAGACCCAGTACTTC. Its translation: CASAGQGRETQYF.

The gene calls are TRBV28 and TRBJ1-4; D uncertain. The V end lost 3 bases, the J end lost 7 bases, and 9 bases lay between the germline ends. The CDR3 consists of 13 residues. Germline CDR1 MDHEN, CDR2 SYDVKM. The CDR3 sequence is CASSFPLSEKLFF. CDR3 in DNA: TGTGCCAGCAGTTTTCCCTTGTCTGAAAAACTGTTTTTT.

V usage is TRBV4-2 and J usage is TRBJ2-2; no definite D call. Germline V gene sequence: CDR1 LGHNA, CDR2 YNFKEQ. Deletions cut 2 bases from V and 5 bases from J, with 9 bases between. The CDR3 loop spans 14 amino acids. The CDR3 sequence is CASSQRLLTGELFF. For the CDR3, the DNA is TGTGCCAGCAGCCAAAGACTGTTAACCGGGGAGCTGTTTTTT.

The genes are TRBV21-1 and TRBJ2-1; TRBD1 is the table's D call and was not checked against the DNA. TRBV21-1 is shown as a pseudogene. The CDR3 spans 15 residues. CDR3 in amino acids: CASSATGTDYNEQFF. CDR3 nucleotides: TGTGCCAGCAGCGCCACCGGGACAGATTACAATGAGCAGTTCTTC.

The genes are TRBV5-1 and TRBJ2-2; 8 nucleotides agree with TRBD1. CDR3 length equals 15 residues. The ends lost 3 bases at V and 1 base at J; junction bases unmatched: 2. CDR1 is SGHRS, CDR2 YFSETQ, per germline. The CDR3 reads CASSSGQGNTGELFF. DNA for the CDR3: TGCGCCAGCAGCTCCGGACAGGGGAACACCGGGGAGCTGTTTTTT.

This rearrangement joins TRBV7-8 to TRBJ2-3; TRBD2 aligns across 10 bases. V was clipped by 3 bases and J by 4 bases; unmatched bases: 10. The germline V gene has CDR1 SGHVS and CDR2 FQNEAQ. The CDR3 is 17 residues long. In nucleotides, the CDR3 is TGTGCCAGCAGCTTTCATCGGGAGCGGGGGGGCCCAGATACGCAGTATTTT. This codes for CASSFHRERGGPDTQYF.

The chain is built from TRBV24-1 and TRBJ2-7, with 7 positions matching TRBD2. The germline V gene encodes CDR1 KGHDR and CDR2 SFDVKD. Losses at the gene ends were 9 bases for V and 0 bases for J; bases not matched to a gene: 4. This CDR3 comprises 13 residues. The CDR3 DNA sequence: TGTGCCACCGGGGGGGGAAACTCCTACGAGCAGTACTTC. Its translation: CATGGGNSYEQYF.

The rearrangement uses TRBV27 and TRBJ1-1, with TRBD1 matching over 9 bases. Per germline, CDR1 MNHEY and CDR2 SMNVEV (reference sequence). The CDR3 extends over 14 amino acids. V lost 6 bases and J lost 4; bases outside the gene matches: 6. CDR3: CASRLQGAATEAFF. For the CDR3, the DNA is TGTGCCAGCAGGCTACAGGGGGCGGCCACTGAAGCTTTCTTT.

This clone was counted at least ten times. The chain links TRBV2 to TRBJ1-2, with D possibly TRBD1 on 6 matching bases. V was trimmed by 4 bases and J by 10 bases, leaving 16 bases between them. The CDR3 has 13 residues. The germline CDR1 and CDR2 sequences are SNHLY and FYNNEI. CDR3 sequence: CASSVQGILIYTF. In nucleotides, the CDR3 is TGTGCCAGCAGTGTTCAGGGGATATTGATCTACACCTTC.

The rearrangement joins TRBV2 to TRBJ2-3; 9 nucleotides line up with TRBD2. Losses at the gene ends were 6 bases for V and 6 bases for J; bases not matched to a gene: 13. Germline-derived CDR1 and CDR2 are SNHLY and FYNNEI. This CDR3 has 16 amino acids. Written as DNA, the CDR3 is TGTGCCAGCAGCTTCAATAGCGGGGGAGTGCGTGATACGCAGTATTTT. Its protein is CASSFNSGGVRDTQYF.

This chain connects TRBV5-4 to TRBJ1-1, with 9 nucleotides matching TRBD1. V lost 3 bases, J lost 1 base, and 10 bases stayed unmatched. Looked up from germline, CDR1 is SGHNT and CDR2 is YYREEE (reference sequence). This CDR3 has 17 residues. The CDR3 sequence: CASSWATGGFWNTEAFF. Here the CDR3 DNA reads TGTGCCAGCAGCTGGGCGACAGGGGGATTTTGGAACACTGAAGCTTTCTTT. Full variable domain (outside the CDR3, taken from reference TRBV5-4 and TRBJ1-1): ETGVTQSPTHLIKTRGQQVTLRCSSQSGHNTVSWYQQALGQGPQFIFQYYREEENGRGNFPPRFSGLQFPNYSSELNVNALELDDSALYLCASSWATGGFWNTEAFFGQGTRLTVV.

The CDR3 coding sequence is TGTGCCAGCAGCTCTCCCGGGAAAACAGGGTTCAATGAAGCTTTCTTT. This gives the protein CASSSPGKTGFNEAFF. The chain combines TRBV7-9 with TRBJ1-1, with a tentative D call TRBD1 (6 bases). From germline, CDR1 is SEHNR and CDR2 FQNEAQ (reference sequence). The CDR3 has 16 residues. V was shortened by 4 bases and J by 7 bases, with 22 bases between the two germline ends.

V gene TRBV6-5 combines with J gene TRBJ1-5; TRBD1 matches 10 bases. With V trimmed by 4 bases and J by 1 base, 1 base remained unmatched. Germline V gives CDR1 MNHEY, CDR2 SVGAGI. There are 15 residues in the CDR3. CDR3: CASSLTGGSNQPQHF. The CDR3 DNA sequence: TGTGCCAGCAGTTTGACAGGGGGCAGCAATCAGCCCCAGCATTTT.

The V gene is TRBV20-1, the J gene TRBJ2-3, with D perhaps TRBD2 (6 bases). V dropped 3 bases and J dropped 13 bases, with 14 bases sitting between them. CDR1 DFQATT and CDR2 SNEGSKA come from the germline V gene (reference sequence). There are 11 residues in the CDR3. CDR3 DNA: TGCAGTGCTAGCGAAGGGGACTCTAAGTATTTT. Protein sequence: CSASEGDSKYF.

This chain connects TRBV25-1 to TRBJ2-7; TRBD1 aligns across 10 bases. CDR1 is MGHDK and CDR2 is SYGVNS in the germline V gene. V lost 8 bases, J lost 3 bases, and 10 bases stayed unmatched. This CDR3 contains 15 residues. CDR3 sequence: CASGQTGTGDYEQYF. CDR3 coding DNA: TGTGCCAGCGGGCAGACCGGGACAGGGGACTACGAGCAGTACTTC.

The chain is built from TRBV11-2 and TRBJ2-1; 12 positions match TRBD2. The V gene's germline CDR1 is SGHAT and CDR2 FQNNGV. V lost 1 base and J lost 6; bases outside the gene matches: 4. This CDR3 is 16 amino acids long. The CDR3 coding sequence is TGTGCCAGCAGCTTAGGGACTAGCGGGACTCGCAATGAGCAGTTCTTC. The encoded protein is CASSLGTSGTRNEQFF.

This clone was detected many times. The CDR3 region is CASSYSVVAGDTGELFF. The DNA for the CDR3 is TGTGCCAGCAGTTACTCGGTAGTAGCGGGGGACACCGGGGAGCTGTTTTTT. The chain couples TRBV6-2 or TRBV6-3 to TRBJ2-2; 9 bases line up with TRBD2. This CDR3 has 17 residues. V lost 0 bases and J lost 3; bases outside the gene matches: 5. Looked up from germline, CDR1 is MNHEY and CDR2 is SVGEGT.

The chain couples TRBV2 to TRBJ1-6, with D uncertain. The germline gives CDR1 SNHLY, CDR2 FYNNEI. V lost 3 bases, J lost 10 bases, and 7 bases lay in between. The CDR3 loop spans 12 amino acids. The CDR3 loop is CASSDPLSPLHF. The CDR3 bases are TGTGCCAGCAGTGACCCTCTGTCACCCCTCCACTTT.

CDR3 loop: CASSRTQGFNRMNTEAFF. In nucleotides, the CDR3 is TGTGCCAGCAGCCGAACCCAGGGTTTCAATCGTATGAACACTGAAGCTTTCTTT. The chain links TRBV7-8 to TRBJ1-1; possibly TRBD1 for D (5 bases). Germline assignment: CDR1 SGHVS and CDR2 FQNEAQ. Deletions cut 5 bases from V and 0 bases from J, with 22 bases between. This CDR3 has 18 residues.

This chain connects TRBV6-5 to TRBJ2-1; D is unresolved. Trimming pared 1 base from V and 5 bases from J, leaving 6 bases between. CDR1 and CDR2 from the germline V gene are MNHEY and SVGAGI. The CDR3 has 13 residues. The CDR3 nucleotides are TGTGCCAGCAGTTACTGGCAGGACAATGAGCAGTTCTTC. Translation: CASSYWQDNEQFF.

The chain links TRBV5-1 to TRBJ1-6; D perhaps matches TRBD1 (6 bases). Germline V gene sequence: CDR1 SGHRS, CDR2 YFSETQ. There are 13 residues in the CDR3. With 0 bases removed from V and 8 bases from J, the gap between germline ends came to 6 bases. The CDR3 DNA reads TGCGCCAGCAGCTTGGACAGGGATTCACCCCTCCACTTT. This encodes CASSLDRDSPLHF.

V gene TRBV10-3 combines with J gene TRBJ2-7; 7 positions match TRBD1. The ends lost 7 bases at V and 6 bases at J; junction bases unmatched: 9. This CDR3 is built from 13 residues. Germline values: CDR1 ENHRY, CDR2 SYGVKD. The CDR3 sequence is CAINYRDSSEQYF. The CDR3 bases are TGTGCCATCAATTACCGGGACAGCTCCGAGCAGTACTTC.

The V gene is TRBV7-8, the J gene TRBJ2-2, with 11 bases lining up with TRBD2. Trimming removed 5 bases from V and 4 bases from J; junction bases left unmatched: 6. Germline V gives CDR1 SGHVS, CDR2 FQNEAQ. The CDR3 length is 16 residues. CDR3 nucleotides: TGTGCCAGCAGCCCCATAGCGGGGGGGATCACCGGGGAGCTGTTTTTT. Its translation: CASSPIAGGITGELFF.

The table lists this clone with a few counts. This chain links TRBV7-9 with TRBJ2-1; D may be TRBD1 (5 bases). This CDR3 region has 15 residues. V lost 3 bases to trimming and J lost 0 bases, with 9 bases between them. Germline CDR1 is SEHNR and CDR2 is FQNEAQ (reference sequence). The CDR3, as DNA: TGTGCCAGCAGCTTTAAGGGGTCCTCCTACAATGAGCAGTTCTTC. Encoded protein: CASSFKGSSYNEQFF.

A single count supports this clone. This chain joins TRBV3-1 (or the pseudogene TRBV3-2) and TRBJ2-7; a weak D match, TRBD1 (6 bases). The CDR3 covers 13 residues. From germline, CDR1 is LGHDT and CDR2 YNNKEL (reference sequence). V lost 6 bases to trimming and J lost 2 bases, with 11 bases between them. CDR3 loop: CASSPGAAYEQYF. CDR3 nucleotide sequence: TGTGCCAGCAGTCCAGGGGCTGCCTACGAGCAGTACTTC.

DNA of the CDR3: TGTGCCACCAGCAGAGACCCATGGCGGGGGGGAGGCGGGGAGCTGTTTTTT. This encodes CATSRDPWRGGGGELFF. The rearrangement uses TRBV15 and TRBJ2-2; TRBD2 agrees at 9 bases. This CDR3 comprises 17 residues. The junction had 9 bases not matched to a gene; V was cut back by 0 bases and J by 7 bases. Per the germline V gene, CDR1 is LNHNV and CDR2 is YYDKDF (reference sequence).

Only one count was recorded for this clone. The chain uses TRBV30 and TRBJ1-2; the D gene is possibly TRBD1 (6 bases). Germline loops: CDR1 GTSNPN, CDR2 SVGIG (reference sequence). Deletions cut 4 bases from V and 10 bases from J, with 16 bases between. The CDR3 has 12 amino acids. CDR3 DNA sequence: TGTGCCTGGAAGACAGGACCCGAGATCTACACCTTC. It translates to CAWKTGPEIYTF.